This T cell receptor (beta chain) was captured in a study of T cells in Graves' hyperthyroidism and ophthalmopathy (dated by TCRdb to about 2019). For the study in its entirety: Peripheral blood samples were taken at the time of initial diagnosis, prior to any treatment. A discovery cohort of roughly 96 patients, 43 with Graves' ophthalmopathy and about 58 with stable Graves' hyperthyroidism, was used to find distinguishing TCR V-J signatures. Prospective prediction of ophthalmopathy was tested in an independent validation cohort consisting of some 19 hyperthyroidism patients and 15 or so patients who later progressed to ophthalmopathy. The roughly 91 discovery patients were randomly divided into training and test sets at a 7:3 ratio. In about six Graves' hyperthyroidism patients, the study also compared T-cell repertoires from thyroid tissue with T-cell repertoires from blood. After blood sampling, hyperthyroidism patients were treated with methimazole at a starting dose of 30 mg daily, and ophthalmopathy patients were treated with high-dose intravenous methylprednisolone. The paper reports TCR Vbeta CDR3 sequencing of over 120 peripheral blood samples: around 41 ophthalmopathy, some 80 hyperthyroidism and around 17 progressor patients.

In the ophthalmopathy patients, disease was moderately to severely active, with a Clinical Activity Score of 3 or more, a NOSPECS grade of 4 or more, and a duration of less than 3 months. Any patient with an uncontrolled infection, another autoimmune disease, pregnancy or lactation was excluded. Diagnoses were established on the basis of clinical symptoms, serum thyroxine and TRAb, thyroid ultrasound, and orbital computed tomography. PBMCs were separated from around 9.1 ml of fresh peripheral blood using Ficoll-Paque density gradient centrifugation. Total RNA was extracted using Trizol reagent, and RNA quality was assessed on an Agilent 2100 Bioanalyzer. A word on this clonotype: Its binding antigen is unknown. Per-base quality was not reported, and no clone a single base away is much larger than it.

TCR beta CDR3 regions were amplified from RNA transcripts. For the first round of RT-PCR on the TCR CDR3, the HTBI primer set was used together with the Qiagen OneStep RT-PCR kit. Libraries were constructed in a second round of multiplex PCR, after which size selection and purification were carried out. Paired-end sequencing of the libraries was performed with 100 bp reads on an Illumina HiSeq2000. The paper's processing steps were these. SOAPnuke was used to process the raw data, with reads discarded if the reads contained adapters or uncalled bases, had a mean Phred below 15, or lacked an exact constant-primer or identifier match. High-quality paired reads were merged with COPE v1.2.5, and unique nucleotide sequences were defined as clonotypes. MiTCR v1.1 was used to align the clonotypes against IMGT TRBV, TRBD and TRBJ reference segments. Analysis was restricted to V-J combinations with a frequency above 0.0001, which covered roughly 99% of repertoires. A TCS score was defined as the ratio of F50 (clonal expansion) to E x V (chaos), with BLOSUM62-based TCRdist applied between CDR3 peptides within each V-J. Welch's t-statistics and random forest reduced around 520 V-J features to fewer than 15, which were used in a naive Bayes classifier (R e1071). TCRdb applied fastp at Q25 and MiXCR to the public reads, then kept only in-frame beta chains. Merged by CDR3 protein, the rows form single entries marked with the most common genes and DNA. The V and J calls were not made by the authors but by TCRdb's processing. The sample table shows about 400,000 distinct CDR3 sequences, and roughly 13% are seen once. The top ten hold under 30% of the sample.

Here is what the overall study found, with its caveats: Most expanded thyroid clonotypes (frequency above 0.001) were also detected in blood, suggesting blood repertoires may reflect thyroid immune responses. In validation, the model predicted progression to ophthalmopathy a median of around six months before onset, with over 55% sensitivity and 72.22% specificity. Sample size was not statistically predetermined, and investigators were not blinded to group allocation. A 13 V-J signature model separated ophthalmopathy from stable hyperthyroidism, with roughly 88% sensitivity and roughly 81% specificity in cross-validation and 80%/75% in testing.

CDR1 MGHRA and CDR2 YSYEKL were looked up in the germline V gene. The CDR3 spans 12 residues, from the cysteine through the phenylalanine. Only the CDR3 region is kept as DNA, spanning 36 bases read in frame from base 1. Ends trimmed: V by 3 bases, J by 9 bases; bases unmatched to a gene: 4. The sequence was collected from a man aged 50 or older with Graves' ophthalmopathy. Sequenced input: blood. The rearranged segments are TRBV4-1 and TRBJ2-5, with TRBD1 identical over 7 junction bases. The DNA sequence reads TGCGCCAGCAGCCAGGCGACAGGGTCCCAGTACTTC. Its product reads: CASSQATGSQYF.